Below, one TCR beta chain is given with its context. This record belongs to a study of blood T cell repertoires in COVID-19. V lost 0 bases and J 5 bases, leaving 11 bases between the germline ends. Germline lookup yields CDR1 SGHNT and CDR2 YYREEE (reference sequence). The CDR3 sequence is 15 residues long. Assay used: immunoSEQ multiplex PCR; TCRdb lists only in-frame clones, some missing. The sample consists of around 300,000 clones, about 87% of them appearing once. The sequenced sample was peripheral blood. The chain has TRBV5-4 and TRBJ1-4, with a tentative D call TRBD1 (6 bases). This receptor was identified in a woman in her fifties or sixties with COVID-19, enrolled during active disease. CDR3 in amino acids: CASSLAPGVNEKLFF. CDR3 coding DNA: TGTGCCAGCAGCTTGGCCCCAGGGGTCAATGAAAAACTGTTTTTT.